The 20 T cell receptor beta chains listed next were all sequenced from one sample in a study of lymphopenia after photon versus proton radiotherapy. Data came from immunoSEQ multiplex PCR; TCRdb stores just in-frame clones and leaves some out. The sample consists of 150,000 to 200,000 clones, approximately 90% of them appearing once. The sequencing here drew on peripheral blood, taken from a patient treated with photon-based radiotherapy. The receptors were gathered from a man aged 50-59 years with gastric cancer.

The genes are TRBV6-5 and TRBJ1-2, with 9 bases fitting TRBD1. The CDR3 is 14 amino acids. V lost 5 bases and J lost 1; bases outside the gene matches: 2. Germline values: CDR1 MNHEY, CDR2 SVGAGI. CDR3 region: CASSPGQGNYGYTF. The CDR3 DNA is TGTGCCAGCAGTCCGGGACAGGGTAACTATGGCTACACCTTC.

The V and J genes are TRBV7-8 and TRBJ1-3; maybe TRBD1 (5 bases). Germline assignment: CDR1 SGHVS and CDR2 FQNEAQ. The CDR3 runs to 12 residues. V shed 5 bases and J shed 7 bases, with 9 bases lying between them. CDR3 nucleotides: TGTGCCAGCAGCAATAGGGGTAACACCATATATTTT. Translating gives CASSNRGNTIYF.

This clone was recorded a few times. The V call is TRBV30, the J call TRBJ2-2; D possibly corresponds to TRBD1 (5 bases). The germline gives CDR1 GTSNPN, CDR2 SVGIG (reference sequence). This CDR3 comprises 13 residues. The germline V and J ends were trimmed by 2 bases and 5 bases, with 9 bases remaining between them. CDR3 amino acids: CAWSWAGTGELFF. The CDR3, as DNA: TGTGCCTGGAGTTGGGCAGGGACCGGGGAGCTGTTTTTT.

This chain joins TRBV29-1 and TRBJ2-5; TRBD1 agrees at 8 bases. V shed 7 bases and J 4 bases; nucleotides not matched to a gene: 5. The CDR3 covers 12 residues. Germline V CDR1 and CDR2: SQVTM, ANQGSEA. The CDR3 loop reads CSGHQGAETQYF. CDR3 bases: TGCAGCGGGCACCAGGGGGCAGAGACCCAGTACTTC.

The CDR3 region has the DNA TGTGCCAGCAGCCCCCTCCGGGAGGGATATAGCAATCAGCCCCAGCATTTT. Protein product: CASSPLREGYSNQPQHF. This chain links TRBV5-8 with TRBJ1-5; D remains ambiguous. CDR3 length: 17 amino acids. Germline assignment: CDR1 SGHTS and CDR2 YDEGEE. Trimming shortened V by 4 bases and J by 0 bases, and 17 bases separated the two germline ends.

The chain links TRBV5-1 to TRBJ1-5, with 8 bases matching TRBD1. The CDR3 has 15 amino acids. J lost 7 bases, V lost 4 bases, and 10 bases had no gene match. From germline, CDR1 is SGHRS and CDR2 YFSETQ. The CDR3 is CASSLRTGRDQPQHF. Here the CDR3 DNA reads TGCGCCAGCAGCCTAAGGACAGGGAGGGACCAGCCCCAGCATTTT.

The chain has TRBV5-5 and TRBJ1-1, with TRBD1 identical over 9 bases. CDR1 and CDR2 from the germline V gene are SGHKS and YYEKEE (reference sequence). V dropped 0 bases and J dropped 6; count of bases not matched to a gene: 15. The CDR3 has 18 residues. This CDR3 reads CASSLEALGTGRGAEAFF. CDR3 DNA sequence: TGTGCCAGCAGCTTGGAGGCGCTAGGGACAGGGAGAGGGGCTGAAGCTTTCTTT.

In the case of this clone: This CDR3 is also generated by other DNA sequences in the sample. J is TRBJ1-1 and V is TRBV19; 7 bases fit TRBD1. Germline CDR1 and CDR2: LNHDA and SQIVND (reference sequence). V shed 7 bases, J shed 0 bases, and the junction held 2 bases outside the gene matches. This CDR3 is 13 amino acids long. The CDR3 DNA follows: TGTGCCAGTACGGACAGGATGAACACTGAAGCTTTCTTT. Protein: CASTDRMNTEAFF.

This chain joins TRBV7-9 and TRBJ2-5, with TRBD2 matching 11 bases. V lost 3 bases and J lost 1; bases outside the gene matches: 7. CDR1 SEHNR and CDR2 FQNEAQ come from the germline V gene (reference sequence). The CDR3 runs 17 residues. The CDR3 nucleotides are TGTGCCAGCAGCTTTGGACTAGCGGGTCCTCTCCAAGAGACCCAGTACTTC. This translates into CASSFGLAGPLQETQYF.

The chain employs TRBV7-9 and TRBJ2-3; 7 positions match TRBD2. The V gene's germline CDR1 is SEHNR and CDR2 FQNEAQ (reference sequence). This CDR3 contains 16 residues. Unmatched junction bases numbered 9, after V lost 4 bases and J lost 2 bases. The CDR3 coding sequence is TGTGCCAGCAGCTCCCCTCGAGCGGGGTCCACAGATACGCAGTATTTT. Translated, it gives CASSSPRAGSTDTQYF.

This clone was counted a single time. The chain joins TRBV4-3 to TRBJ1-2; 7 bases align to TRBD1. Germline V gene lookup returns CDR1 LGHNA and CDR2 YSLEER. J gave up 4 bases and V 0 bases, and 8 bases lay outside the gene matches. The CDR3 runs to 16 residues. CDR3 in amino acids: CASSQERGGQGYGYTF. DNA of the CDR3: TGCGCCAGCAGCCAAGAAAGAGGGGGCCAAGGCTATGGCTACACCTTC.

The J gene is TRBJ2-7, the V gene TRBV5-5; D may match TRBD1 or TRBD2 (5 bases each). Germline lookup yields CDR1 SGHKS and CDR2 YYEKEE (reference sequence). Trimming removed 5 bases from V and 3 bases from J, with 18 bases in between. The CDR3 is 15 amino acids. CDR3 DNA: TGTGCCAGCAGTCGCGGACACCAGGAGGTCTACGAGCAGTACTTC. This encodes CASSRGHQEVYEQYF.

CDR3 DNA: TGCGCCAGCAGCTTGTTGAACACTGAAGCTTTCTTT. Translated: CASSLLNTEAFF. The V and J genes are TRBV5-1 and TRBJ1-1; D not certain. The CDR3 runs 12 residues. Germline CDR1 reads SGHRS; CDR2 reads YFSETQ. V lost 1 base, J lost 0 bases, and 1 base lay in between.

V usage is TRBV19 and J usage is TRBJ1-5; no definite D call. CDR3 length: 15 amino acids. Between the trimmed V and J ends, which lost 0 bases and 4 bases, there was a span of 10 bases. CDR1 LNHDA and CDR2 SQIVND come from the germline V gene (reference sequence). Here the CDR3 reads CASSIDGAGNQPQHF. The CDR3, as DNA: TGTGCCAGTAGTATAGACGGTGCGGGAAATCAGCCCCAGCATTTT.

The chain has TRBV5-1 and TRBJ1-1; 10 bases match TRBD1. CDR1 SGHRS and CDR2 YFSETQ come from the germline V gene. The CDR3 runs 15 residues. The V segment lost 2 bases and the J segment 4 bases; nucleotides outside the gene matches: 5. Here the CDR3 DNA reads TGCGCCAGCAGCTTCGTCGGGACAGGGGTCACTGAAGCTTTCTTT. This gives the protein CASSFVGTGVTEAFF.

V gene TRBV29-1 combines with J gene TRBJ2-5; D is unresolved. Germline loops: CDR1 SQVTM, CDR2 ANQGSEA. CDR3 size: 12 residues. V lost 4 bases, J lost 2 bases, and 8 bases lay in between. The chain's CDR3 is CSVGGPQETQYF. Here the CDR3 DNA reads TGCAGCGTTGGCGGACCTCAAGAGACCCAGTACTTC.

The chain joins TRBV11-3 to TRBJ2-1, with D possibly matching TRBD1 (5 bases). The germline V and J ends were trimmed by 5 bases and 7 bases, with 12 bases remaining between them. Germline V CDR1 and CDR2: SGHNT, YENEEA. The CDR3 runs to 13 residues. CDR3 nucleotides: TGTGCCAGCAGCCTCCGAGACAGAAATGAGCAGTTCTTC. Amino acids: CASSLRDRNEQFF.

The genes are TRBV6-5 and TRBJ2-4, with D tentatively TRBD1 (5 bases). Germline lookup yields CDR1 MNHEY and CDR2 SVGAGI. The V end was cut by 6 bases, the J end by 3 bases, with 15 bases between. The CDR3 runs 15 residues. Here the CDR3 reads CASRPRGRVKNIQYF. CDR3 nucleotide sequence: TGTGCCAGCAGACCAAGGGGCAGGGTCAAAAACATTCAGTACTTC.

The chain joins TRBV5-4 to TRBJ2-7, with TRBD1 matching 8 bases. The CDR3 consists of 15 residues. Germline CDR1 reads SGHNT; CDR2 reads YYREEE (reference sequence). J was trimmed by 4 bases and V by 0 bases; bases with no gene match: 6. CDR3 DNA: TGTGCCAGCAGCTTGGGGACAGGGCAGGGGTACGAGCAGTACTTC. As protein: CASSLGTGQGYEQYF.

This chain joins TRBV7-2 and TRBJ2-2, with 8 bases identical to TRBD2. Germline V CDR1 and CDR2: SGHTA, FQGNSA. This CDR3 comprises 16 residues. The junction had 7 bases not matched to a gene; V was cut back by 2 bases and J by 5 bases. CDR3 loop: CASSLTSGSRTGELFF. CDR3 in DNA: TGTGCCAGCAGCTTAACCAGCGGGAGTCGAACCGGGGAGCTGTTTTTT.